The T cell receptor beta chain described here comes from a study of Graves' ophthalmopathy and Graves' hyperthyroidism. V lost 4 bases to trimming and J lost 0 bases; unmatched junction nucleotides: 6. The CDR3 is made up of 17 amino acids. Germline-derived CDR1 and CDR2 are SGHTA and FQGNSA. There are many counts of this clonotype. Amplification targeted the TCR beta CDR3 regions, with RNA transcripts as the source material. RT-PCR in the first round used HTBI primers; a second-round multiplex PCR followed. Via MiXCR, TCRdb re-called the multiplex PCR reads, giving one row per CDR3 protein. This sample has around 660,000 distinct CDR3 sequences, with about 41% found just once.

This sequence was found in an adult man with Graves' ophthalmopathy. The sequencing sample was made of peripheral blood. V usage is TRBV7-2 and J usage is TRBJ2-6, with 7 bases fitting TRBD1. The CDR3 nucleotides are TGTGCCAGCAGCTCAAGGGGGCAGACCTCTGGGGCCAACGTCCTGACTTTC. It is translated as CASSSRGQTSGANVLTF.